This is a list of T cell receptor beta chains from one sample in a study of TIL therapy for anti-PD-1-resistant metastatic lung cancer. Clones were read by immunoSEQ multiplex PCR, and TCRdb kept only the in-frame ones, dropping some. The table has tens of thousands of clones, around 85% seen once; the top ten hold 4% to 6%. Sequencing was performed on blood, taken at baseline. The source is a person between 30 and 79 years old with non-small cell lung cancer. Each CDR3 is given with its conserved first and last residue. A D gene is named only where the DNA matches it firmly. For some rows the clone size is stated as once, few or many, or as a class when expanded; others skip it.

d_call: -
j_call: TRBJ1-1
v_call: TRBV11-2
clone_size: -
cdr3_aa: CASSLTDQGTEAFF
cdr3_nt: TGTGCCAGCAGCTTAACGGACCAGGGGACTGAAGCTTTCTTT

d_call: -
j_call: TRBJ2-1
v_call: TRBV5-4
clone_size: -
cdr3_aa: CASSSGLAAGLGEQFF
cdr3_nt: TGTGCCAGCAGCTCAGGGTTGGCAGCGGGCCTCGGTGAGCAGTTCTTC

d_call: -
j_call: TRBJ2-7
v_call: TRBV28
clone_size: -
cdr3_aa: CASSFSLRGSYEQYF
cdr3_nt: TGTGCCAGCAGTTTTTCCTTACGAGGGAGCTACGAGCAGTACTTC

d_call: -
j_call: TRBJ1-6
v_call: TRBV30
clone_size: -
cdr3_aa: CAWSVQGAYNSPLHF
cdr3_nt: TGTGCCTGGAGTGTACAGGGAGCCTATAATTCACCCCTCCACTTT

d_call: -
j_call: TRBJ2-6
v_call: TRBV7-3
clone_size: -
cdr3_aa: CASSLTVLGGAGANVLTF
cdr3_nt: TGTGCCAGCAGCTTAACGGTGCTCGGGGGAGCTGGGGCCAACGTCCTGACTTTC

d_call: -
j_call: TRBJ2-5
v_call: TRBV11-2
clone_size: -
cdr3_aa: CASSPTLGETQYF
cdr3_nt: TGTGCCAGCAGCCCGACCCTGGGAGAGACCCAGTACTTC

d_call: -
j_call: TRBJ2-2
v_call: TRBV24-1
clone_size: -
cdr3_aa: CATSRTVPYTGELFF
cdr3_nt: TGTGCCACCAGTCGGACAGTCCCATACACCGGGGAGCTGTTTTTT

d_call: TRBD1
j_call: TRBJ2-7
v_call: TRBV5-1
clone_size: -
cdr3_aa: CASKNRGEGYEQYF
cdr3_nt: TGCGCCAGCAAAAACAGGGGAGAGGGTTACGAGCAGTACTTC

d_call: -
j_call: TRBJ2-3
v_call: TRBV27
clone_size: -
cdr3_aa: CASMGTDTQYF
cdr3_nt: TGTGCCAGCATGGGCACAGATACGCAGTATTTT

d_call: -
j_call: TRBJ1-1
v_call: TRBV7-2
clone_size: -
cdr3_aa: CASSLAAGWDTEAFF
cdr3_nt: TGTGCCAGCAGCTTAGCGGCGGGGTGGGACACTGAAGCTTTCTTT

d_call: -
j_call: TRBJ1-1
v_call: TRBV2
clone_size: -
cdr3_aa: CASSTGSWLGTEAFF
cdr3_nt: TGTGCCAGCAGTACAGGGTCGTGGTTGGGTACTGAAGCTTTCTTT

d_call: -
j_call: TRBJ1-1
v_call: TRBV6-5
clone_size: -
cdr3_aa: CASSLYGPNTEAFF
cdr3_nt: TGTGCCAGCAGCCTTTATGGGCCGAACACTGAAGCTTTCTTT

d_call: -
j_call: TRBJ2-2
v_call: TRBV21-1
clone_size: -
cdr3_aa: CASSRDRANTGELFF
cdr3_nt: TGTGCCAGCAGCAGGGACAGGGCGAACACCGGGGAGCTGTTTTTT

d_call: TRBD2
j_call: TRBJ2-7
v_call: TRBV28
clone_size: -
cdr3_aa: CASRELAGAAYEQYF
cdr3_nt: TGTGCCAGCAGGGAACTAGCGGGAGCGGCCTACGAGCAGTACTTC

d_call: TRBD2
j_call: TRBJ2-5
v_call: TRBV4-2
clone_size: -
cdr3_aa: CASSQSLASGKETQYF
cdr3_nt: TGTGCCAGCAGCCAAAGTTTGGCTAGCGGGAAAGAGACCCAGTACTTC

d_call: -
j_call: TRBJ2-5
v_call: TRBV18
clone_size: -
cdr3_aa: CASSPRDGGLVVVDQYF
cdr3_nt: TGTGCCAGCTCACCCCGGGACGGCGGCTTGGTGGTGGTGGACCAGTACTTC

d_call: -
j_call: TRBJ1-1
v_call: TRBV7-9
clone_size: -
cdr3_aa: CASSLFWQNTEAFF
cdr3_nt: TGTGCCAGCAGCTTATTCTGGCAGAACACTGAAGCTTTCTTT

d_call: TRBD1
j_call: TRBJ1-3
v_call: TRBV28
clone_size: -
cdr3_aa: CASINRGGSGNTIYF
cdr3_nt: TGTGCCAGCATCAACAGGGGCGGCTCTGGAAACACCATATATTTT

d_call: -
j_call: TRBJ1-1
v_call: TRBV14
clone_size: -
cdr3_aa: CASSQVRTYGQAFF
cdr3_nt: TGTGCCAGCAGCCAAGTCAGAACCTATGGGCAGGCTTTCTTT

d_call: -
j_call: TRBJ2-7
v_call: TRBV7-9
clone_size: -
cdr3_aa: CASSLVLQDEQYF
cdr3_nt: TGTGCCAGCAGCTTAGTACTCCAGGACGAGCAGTACTTC

d_call: TRBD1
j_call: TRBJ2-1
v_call: TRBV24-1
clone_size: once
cdr3_aa: CATSGTGAGSNEQFF
cdr3_nt: TGTGCCACCTCCGGGACAGGAGCTGGCAGCAATGAGCAGTTCTTC

d_call: -
j_call: TRBJ1-1
v_call: TRBV18
clone_size: -
cdr3_aa: CASSPTGQGRQSVTEAFF
cdr3_nt: TGTGCCAGCTCTCCAACTGGGCAGGGCCGACAGAGTGTCACTGAAGCTTTCTTT

d_call: -
j_call: TRBJ1-1
v_call: TRBV7-2
clone_size: -
cdr3_aa: CASSLVHGGLTNTEAFF
cdr3_nt: TGTGCCAGCAGCTTAGTTCACGGGGGACTGACGAACACTGAAGCTTTCTTT

d_call: -
j_call: TRBJ2-2
v_call: TRBV10-1
clone_size: -
cdr3_aa: CASEGVTGELFF
cdr3_nt: TGCGCCAGTGAGGGGGTCACCGGGGAGCTGTTTTTT

d_call: -
j_call: TRBJ1-3
v_call: TRBV19
clone_size: few
cdr3_aa: CASSQTRGNSGNTIYF
cdr3_nt: TGTGCCAGTAGTCAAACCAGGGGAAACTCTGGAAACACCATATATTTT

d_call: -
j_call: TRBJ1-6
v_call: TRBV18
clone_size: -
cdr3_aa: CASSPTDRWSSSYNSPLHF
cdr3_nt: TGTGCCAGCTCACCAACAGACAGGTGGTCTAGCTCCTATAATTCACCCCTCCACTTT

d_call: TRBD1
j_call: TRBJ1-1
v_call: TRBV24-1
clone_size: -
cdr3_aa: CATNESLHTGGVLNTEAFF
cdr3_nt: TGTGCCACCAACGAATCGTTACACACAGGGGGCGTGCTGAACACTGAAGCTTTCTTT

d_call: TRBD1
j_call: TRBJ1-5
v_call: TRBV5-1
clone_size: -
cdr3_aa: CASSLGVGTGMEPQHF
cdr3_nt: TGCGCCAGCAGCTTGGGGGTCGGGACAGGGATGGAGCCCCAGCATTTT

d_call: -
j_call: TRBJ1-5
v_call: TRBV7-9
clone_size: -
cdr3_aa: CASSLAGGWDNQPQHF
cdr3_nt: TGTGCCAGCAGCTTAGCCGGGGGCTGGGACAATCAGCCCCAGCATTTT

d_call: TRBD1
j_call: TRBJ2-2
v_call: TRBV7-7
clone_size: -
cdr3_aa: CASSLDRAGGELFF
cdr3_nt: TGTGCTAGCAGCTTAGACAGGGCTGGCGGGGAGCTGTTTTTT

d_call: -
j_call: TRBJ2-3
v_call: TRBV10-2
clone_size: -
cdr3_aa: CASSDGRRTDTQYF
cdr3_nt: TGCGCCAGCAGTGATGGGCGGAGGACAGATACGCAGTATTTT

d_call: -
j_call: TRBJ2-3
v_call: TRBV7-8
clone_size: -
cdr3_aa: CASSPKFGSTDTQYF
cdr3_nt: TGTGCCAGCAGCCCAAAATTCGGTAGCACAGATACGCAGTATTTT

d_call: -
j_call: TRBJ2-1
v_call: TRBV7-2
clone_size: -
cdr3_aa: CASSDPSAYNEQFF
cdr3_nt: TGTGCCAGCAGCGACCCTAGCGCCTACAATGAGCAGTTCTTC

d_call: -
j_call: TRBJ1-3
v_call: TRBV4-3
clone_size: once
cdr3_aa: CASSRNTRGDTIYF
cdr3_nt: TGCGCCAGCAGCCGGAATACGCGGGGGGACACCATATATTTT

d_call: -
j_call: TRBJ2-7
v_call: TRBV18
clone_size: -
cdr3_aa: CASSPGTGSRYEQYF
cdr3_nt: TGTGCCAGCTCACCGGGGACGGGGAGTAGGTACGAGCAGTACTTC

d_call: TRBD2
j_call: TRBJ2-5
v_call: TRBV7-9
clone_size: -
cdr3_aa: CASSSAGTSGSTGETQYF
cdr3_nt: TGTGCCAGCAGCTCCGCCGGGACTAGCGGGAGTACCGGGGAGACCCAGTACTTC

d_call: TRBD1
j_call: TRBJ1-5
v_call: TRBV19
clone_size: -
cdr3_aa: CASSIRDSFNQPQHF
cdr3_nt: TGTGCCAGTAGTATACGGGACAGTTTTAATCAGCCCCAGCATTTT

d_call: TRBD1
j_call: TRBJ1-1
v_call: TRBV28
clone_size: -
cdr3_aa: CASSGQGNTEAFF
cdr3_nt: TGTGCCAGCAGTGGACAGGGGAACACTGAAGCTTTCTTT

d_call: -
j_call: TRBJ2-2
v_call: TRBV27
clone_size: -
cdr3_aa: CASSPQGYTGELFF
cdr3_nt: TGTGCCAGCAGCCCCCAGGGATACACCGGGGAGCTGTTTTTT

d_call: -
j_call: TRBJ2-7
v_call: TRBV27
clone_size: -
cdr3_aa: CATSGTVSSYEQYF
cdr3_nt: TGTGCCACCTCCGGGACGGTGAGCTCCTACGAGCAGTACTTC

d_call: TRBD1
j_call: TRBJ1-3
v_call: TRBV30
clone_size: -
cdr3_aa: CAWSEYRGKAGNTIYF
cdr3_nt: TGTGCCTGGAGTGAATACAGGGGGAAGGCTGGAAACACCATATATTTT

d_call: TRBD2
j_call: TRBJ2-2
v_call: TRBV10-2
clone_size: -
cdr3_aa: CASGGLADHTGELFF
cdr3_nt: TGCGCCAGCGGGGGACTAGCGGACCACACCGGGGAGCTGTTTTTT

d_call: TRBD2
j_call: TRBJ2-7
v_call: TRBV9
clone_size: -
cdr3_aa: CASSASIGTSFYEQYF
cdr3_nt: TGTGCCAGCAGCGCTAGCATCGGGACTAGCTTTTACGAGCAGTACTTC

d_call: -
j_call: TRBJ1-4
v_call: TRBV18
clone_size: -
cdr3_aa: CASSPPWGTEEKLFF
cdr3_nt: TGTGCCAGCTCACCACCCTGGGGGACGGAAGAAAAACTGTTTTTT

d_call: TRBD1
j_call: TRBJ2-7
v_call: TRBV7-2
clone_size: -
cdr3_aa: CASSLSGTGAYEQYF
cdr3_nt: TGTGCCAGCAGCTTATCCGGGACAGGAGCCTACGAGCAGTACTTC

d_call: -
j_call: TRBJ2-5
v_call: TRBV7-8
clone_size: few
cdr3_aa: CASSHARGETQYF
cdr3_nt: TGTGCCAGCAGCCACGCCAGGGGTGAGACCCAGTACTTC

d_call: -
j_call: TRBJ1-4
v_call: TRBV19
clone_size: -
cdr3_aa: CASSIVRNEKLFF
cdr3_nt: TGTGCCAGTAGTATAGTAAGGAATGAAAAACTGTTTTTT

d_call: TRBD2
j_call: TRBJ2-2
v_call: TRBV7-3
clone_size: -
cdr3_aa: CASSAPPRAGVTGELFF
cdr3_nt: TGTGCCAGCAGCGCCCCCCCCCGGGCGGGAGTCACCGGGGAGCTGTTTTTT

d_call: -
j_call: TRBJ1-6
v_call: TRBV6-6
clone_size: -
cdr3_aa: CASTEGYSYNSPLHF
cdr3_nt: TGTGCCAGCACTGAGGGTTACTCCTATAATTCACCCCTCCACTTT

d_call: -
j_call: TRBJ1-6
v_call: TRBV7-2
clone_size: -
cdr3_aa: CASSWGGPLNNSPLHF
cdr3_nt: TGTGCCAGCAGCTGGGGGGGTCCCCTGAATAATTCACCCCTCCACTTT

d_call: -
j_call: TRBJ1-5
v_call: TRBV7-2
clone_size: -
cdr3_aa: CASSPSGRANQPQHF
cdr3_nt: TGTGCCAGCAGCCCGTCCGGCAGGGCGAACCAGCCCCAGCATTTT

d_call: -
j_call: TRBJ2-5
v_call: TRBV5-1
clone_size: once
cdr3_aa: CASSLTNQETQYF
cdr3_nt: TGCGCCAGCAGCTTGACAAACCAAGAGACCCAGTACTTC

d_call: -
j_call: TRBJ2-1
v_call: TRBV20-1
clone_size: -
cdr3_aa: CSAGPGPPLF
cdr3_nt: TGCAGTGCTGGACCGGGACCCCCGCTCTTC

d_call: TRBD2
j_call: TRBJ2-7
v_call: TRBV6-5
clone_size: -
cdr3_aa: CASSYGSRLAGDEQYF
cdr3_nt: TGTGCCAGCAGTTACGGATCCAGACTAGCGGGAGATGAGCAGTACTTC

d_call: -
j_call: TRBJ1-1
v_call: TRBV6-2/TRBV6-3
clone_size: -
cdr3_aa: CASSYSSKGRGSAEAFF
cdr3_nt: TGTGCCAGCAGTTACTCGAGTAAGGGGAGGGGTTCCGCTGAAGCTTTCTTT

d_call: -
j_call: TRBJ2-7
v_call: TRBV11-3
clone_size: -
cdr3_aa: CASSLEIGMVTYEQYF
cdr3_nt: TGTGCCAGCAGCTTAGAAATAGGCATGGTCACCTACGAGCAGTACTTC

d_call: -
j_call: TRBJ2-7
v_call: TRBV27
clone_size: -
cdr3_aa: CAGHVRDYEQYF
cdr3_nt: TGTGCCGGGCACGTACGGGACTACGAGCAGTACTTC

d_call: -
j_call: TRBJ2-5
v_call: TRBV5-1
clone_size: -
cdr3_aa: CASSSASGNQQETQYF
cdr3_nt: TGCGCCAGCAGCTCCGCCAGCGGAAACCAACAAGAGACCCAGTACTTC

d_call: -
j_call: TRBJ2-2
v_call: TRBV28
clone_size: -
cdr3_aa: CASSPRPHTGELFF
cdr3_nt: TGTGCCAGCAGCCCCCGACCCCACACCGGGGAGCTGTTTTTT